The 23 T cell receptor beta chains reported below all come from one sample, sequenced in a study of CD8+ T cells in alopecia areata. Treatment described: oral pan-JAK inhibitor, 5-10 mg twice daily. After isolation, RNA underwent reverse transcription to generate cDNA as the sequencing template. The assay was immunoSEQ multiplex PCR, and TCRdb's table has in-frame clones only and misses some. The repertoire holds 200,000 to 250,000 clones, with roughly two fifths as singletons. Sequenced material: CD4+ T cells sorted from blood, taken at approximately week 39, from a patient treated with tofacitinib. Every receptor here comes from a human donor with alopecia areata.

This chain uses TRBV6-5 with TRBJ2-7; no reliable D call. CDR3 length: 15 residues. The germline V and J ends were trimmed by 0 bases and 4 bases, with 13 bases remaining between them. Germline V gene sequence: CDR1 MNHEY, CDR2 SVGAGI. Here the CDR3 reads CASSYSRSQTYEQYF. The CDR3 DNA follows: TGTGCCAGCAGTTACTCGAGGAGCCAGACTTACGAGCAGTACTTC.

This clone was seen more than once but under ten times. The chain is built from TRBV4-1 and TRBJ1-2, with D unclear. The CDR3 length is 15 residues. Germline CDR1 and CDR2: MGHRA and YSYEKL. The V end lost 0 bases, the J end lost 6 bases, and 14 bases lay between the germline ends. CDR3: CASSQDFGYPDGYTF. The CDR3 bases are TGCGCCAGCAGCCAAGACTTTGGTTACCCAGATGGCTACACCTTC.

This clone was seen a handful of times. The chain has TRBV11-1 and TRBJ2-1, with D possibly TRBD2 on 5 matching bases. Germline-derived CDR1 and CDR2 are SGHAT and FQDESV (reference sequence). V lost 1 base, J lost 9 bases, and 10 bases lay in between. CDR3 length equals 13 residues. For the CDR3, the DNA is TGTGCCAGCAGCTTAGGACTCGGGGTTGAGCAGTTCTTC. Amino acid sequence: CASSLGLGVEQFF.

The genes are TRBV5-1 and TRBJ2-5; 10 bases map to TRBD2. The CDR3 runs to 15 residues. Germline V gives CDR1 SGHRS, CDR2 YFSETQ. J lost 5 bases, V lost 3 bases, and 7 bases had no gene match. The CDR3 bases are TGCGCCAGCAGCTCCCTAGCGGGAGTGGGGGAGACCCAGTACTTC. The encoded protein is CASSSLAGVGETQYF. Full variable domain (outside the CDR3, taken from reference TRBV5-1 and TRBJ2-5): KAGVTQTPRYLIKTRGQQVTLSCSPISGHRSVSWYQQTPGQGLQFLFEYFSETQRNKGNFPGRFSGRQFSNSRSEMNVSTLELGDSALYLCASSSLAGVGETQYFGPGTRLLVL.

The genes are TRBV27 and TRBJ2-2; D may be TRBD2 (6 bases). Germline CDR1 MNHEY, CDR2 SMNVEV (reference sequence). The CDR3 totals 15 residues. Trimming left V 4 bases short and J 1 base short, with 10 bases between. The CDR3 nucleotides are TGTGCCAGCAGTTGGTTCGGGGGGAACACCGGGGAGCTGTTTTTT. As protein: CASSWFGGNTGELFF.

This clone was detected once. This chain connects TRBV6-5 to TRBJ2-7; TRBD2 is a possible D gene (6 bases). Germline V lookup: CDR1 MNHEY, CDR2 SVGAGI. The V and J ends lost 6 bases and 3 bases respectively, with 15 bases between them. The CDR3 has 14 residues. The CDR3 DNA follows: TGTGCCAGCAGCCTCGCGGGGCCGGACTACGAGCAGTACTTC. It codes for CASSLAGPDYEQYF.

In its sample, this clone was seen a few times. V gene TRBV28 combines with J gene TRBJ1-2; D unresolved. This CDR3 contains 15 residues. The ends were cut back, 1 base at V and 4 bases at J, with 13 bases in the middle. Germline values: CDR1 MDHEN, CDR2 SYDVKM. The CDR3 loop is CASSLSSRLSYGYTF. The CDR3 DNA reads TGTGCCAGCAGTTTATCGAGCAGGCTCAGCTATGGCTACACCTTC.

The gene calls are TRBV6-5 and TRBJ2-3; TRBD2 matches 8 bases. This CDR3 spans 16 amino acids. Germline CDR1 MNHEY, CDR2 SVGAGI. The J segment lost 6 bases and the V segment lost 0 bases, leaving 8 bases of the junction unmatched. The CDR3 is CASSYSLAEGEDTQYF. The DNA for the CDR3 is TGTGCCAGCAGTTACTCACTAGCGGAGGGGGAGGATACGCAGTATTTT.

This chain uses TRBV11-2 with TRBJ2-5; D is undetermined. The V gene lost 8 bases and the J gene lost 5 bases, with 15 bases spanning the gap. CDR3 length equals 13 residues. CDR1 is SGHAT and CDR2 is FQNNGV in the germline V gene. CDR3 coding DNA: TGTGCCAGCGGTCCCTCGGTTATGGAGACCCAGTACTTC. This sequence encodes CASGPSVMETQYF.

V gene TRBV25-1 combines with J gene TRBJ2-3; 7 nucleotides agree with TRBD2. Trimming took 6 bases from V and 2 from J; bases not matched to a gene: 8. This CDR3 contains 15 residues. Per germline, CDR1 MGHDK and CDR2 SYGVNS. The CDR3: CASRTGGHHTDTQYF. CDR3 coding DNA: TGTGCCAGCAGGACGGGAGGCCACCACACAGATACGCAGTATTTT.

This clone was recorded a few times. This CDR3 is CSGGSPRELFF. The CDR3 DNA sequence: TGCAGCGGGGGGTCGCCCCGAGAGCTGTTTTTT. V gene TRBV29-1 combines with J gene TRBJ2-2; D is tentatively TRBD1 or TRBD2 (5 bases each). V was clipped by 7 bases and J by 11 bases, with 14 bases between them. Germline V gene lookup returns CDR1 SQVTM and CDR2 ANQGSEA. The CDR3 extends over 11 amino acids.

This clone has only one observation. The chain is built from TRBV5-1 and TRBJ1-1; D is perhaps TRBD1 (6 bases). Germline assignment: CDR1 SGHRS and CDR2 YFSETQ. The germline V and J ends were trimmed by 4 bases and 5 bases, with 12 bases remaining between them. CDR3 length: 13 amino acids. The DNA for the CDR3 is TGCGCCAGCAGCACCAACAGGGTAACTGAAGCTTTCTTT. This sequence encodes CASSTNRVTEAFF.

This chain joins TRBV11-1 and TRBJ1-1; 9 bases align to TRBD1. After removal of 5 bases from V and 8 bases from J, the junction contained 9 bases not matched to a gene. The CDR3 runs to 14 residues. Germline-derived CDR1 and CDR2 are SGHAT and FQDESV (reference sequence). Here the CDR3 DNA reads TGTGCCAGCAGCAAGCAACAGGGGGCAACGGAAGCTTTCTTT. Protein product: CASSKQQGATEAFF.

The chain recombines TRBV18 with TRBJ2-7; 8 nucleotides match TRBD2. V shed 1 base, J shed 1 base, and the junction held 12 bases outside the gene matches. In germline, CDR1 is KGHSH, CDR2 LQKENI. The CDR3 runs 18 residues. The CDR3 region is CASSPLPPGRANSYEQYF. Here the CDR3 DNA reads TGTGCCAGCTCACCACTACCCCCCGGGAGGGCCAATTCCTACGAGCAGTACTTC.

DNA for the CDR3: TGTGCCAGCAGCTTAACCGGGACACAGCTTTATGGCTACACCTTC. Its protein is CASSLTGTQLYGYTF. The chain carries TRBV9 and TRBJ1-2; D is perhaps TRBD1 (6 bases). This CDR3 contains 15 residues. V was pared by 4 bases and J by 5 bases, with 18 bases between. The germline V gene has CDR1 SGDLS and CDR2 YYNGEE.

This chain's CDR3 is CAISRGESNYGYTF. CDR3 sequence (DNA): TGTGCCATCAGTCGAGGGGAGTCTAACTATGGCTACACCTTC. This chain links TRBV10-3 with TRBJ1-2, with D perhaps matching TRBD1 (5 bases). Germline-derived CDR1 and CDR2 are ENHRY and SYGVKD. The V end was cut by 5 bases, the J end by 0 bases, with 10 bases between. The length of the CDR3 is 14 residues.

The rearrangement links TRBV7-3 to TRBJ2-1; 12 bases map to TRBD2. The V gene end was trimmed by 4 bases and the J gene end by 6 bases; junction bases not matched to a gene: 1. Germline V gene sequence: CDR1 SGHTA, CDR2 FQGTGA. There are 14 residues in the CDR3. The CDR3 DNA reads TGTGCCAGCAGCTCGACTAGCGGGAGCAATGAGCAGTTCTTC. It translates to CASSSTSGSNEQFF.

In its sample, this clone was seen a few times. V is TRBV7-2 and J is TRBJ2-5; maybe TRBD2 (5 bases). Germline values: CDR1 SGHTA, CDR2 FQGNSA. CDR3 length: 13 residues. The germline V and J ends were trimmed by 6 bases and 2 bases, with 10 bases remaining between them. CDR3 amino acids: CASSGGDQETQYF. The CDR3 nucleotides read TGTGCCAGCAGTGGAGGTGATCAAGAGACCCAGTACTTC.

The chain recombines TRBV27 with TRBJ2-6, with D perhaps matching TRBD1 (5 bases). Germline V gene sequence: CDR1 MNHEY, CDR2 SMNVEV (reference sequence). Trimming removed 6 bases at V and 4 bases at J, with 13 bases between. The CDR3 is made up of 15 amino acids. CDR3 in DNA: TGTGCCAGCAGGATGCAGGGTTACGGGGCCAACGTCCTGACTTTC. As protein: CASRMQGYGANVLTF.

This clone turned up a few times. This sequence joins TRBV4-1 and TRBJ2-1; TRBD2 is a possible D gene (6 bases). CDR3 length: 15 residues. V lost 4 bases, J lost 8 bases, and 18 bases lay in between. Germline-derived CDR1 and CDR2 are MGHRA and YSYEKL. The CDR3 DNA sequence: TGCGCCAGCAGCCGGAGCCGGGAGAGGTCGGATGAGCAGTTCTTC. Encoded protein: CASSRSRERSDEQFF.

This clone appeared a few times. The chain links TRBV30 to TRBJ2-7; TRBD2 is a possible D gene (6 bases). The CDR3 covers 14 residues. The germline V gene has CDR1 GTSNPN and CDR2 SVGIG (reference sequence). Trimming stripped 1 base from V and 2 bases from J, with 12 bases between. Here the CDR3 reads CAWSAGDFTYEQYF. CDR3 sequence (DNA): TGTGCCTGGAGTGCCGGGGACTTCACCTACGAGCAGTACTTC.

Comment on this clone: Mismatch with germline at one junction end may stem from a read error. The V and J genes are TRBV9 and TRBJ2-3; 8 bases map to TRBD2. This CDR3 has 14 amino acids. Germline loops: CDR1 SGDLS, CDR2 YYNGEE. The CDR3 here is CASSVIAGSDTQYF. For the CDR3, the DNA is TGTGCCAGCAGCGTAATAGCGGGATCAGACACGCAGTATTTT.

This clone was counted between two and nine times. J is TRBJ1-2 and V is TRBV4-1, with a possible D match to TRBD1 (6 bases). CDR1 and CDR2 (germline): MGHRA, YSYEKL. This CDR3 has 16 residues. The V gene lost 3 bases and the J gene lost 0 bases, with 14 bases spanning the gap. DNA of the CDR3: TGCGCCAGCAGCCAGGGTAGGGACACCACTAACTATGGCTACACCTTC. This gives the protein CASSQGRDTTNYGYTF.